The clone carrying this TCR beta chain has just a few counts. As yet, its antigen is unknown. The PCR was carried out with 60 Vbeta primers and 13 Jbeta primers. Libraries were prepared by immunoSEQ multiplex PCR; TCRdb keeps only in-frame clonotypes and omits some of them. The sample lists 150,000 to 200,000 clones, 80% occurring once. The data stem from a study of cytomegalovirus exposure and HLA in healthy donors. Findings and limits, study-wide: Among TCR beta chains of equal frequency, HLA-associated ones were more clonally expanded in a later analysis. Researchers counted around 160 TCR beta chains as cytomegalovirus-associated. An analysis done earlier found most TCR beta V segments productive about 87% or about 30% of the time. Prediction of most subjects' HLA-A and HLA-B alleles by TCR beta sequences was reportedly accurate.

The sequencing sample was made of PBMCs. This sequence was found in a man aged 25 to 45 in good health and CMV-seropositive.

The CDR3 DNA sequence: TGTGCCAGCAGCTTACCGGAGCTAAACTACGAGCAGTACTTC. As protein: CASSLPELNYEQYF. The chain combines TRBV11-2 with TRBJ2-7; D gene unclear. CDR3 length: 14 amino acids. Trimming removed 2 bases at V and 3 bases at J, with 11 bases between. Germline-derived CDR1 and CDR2 are SGHAT and FQNNGV.